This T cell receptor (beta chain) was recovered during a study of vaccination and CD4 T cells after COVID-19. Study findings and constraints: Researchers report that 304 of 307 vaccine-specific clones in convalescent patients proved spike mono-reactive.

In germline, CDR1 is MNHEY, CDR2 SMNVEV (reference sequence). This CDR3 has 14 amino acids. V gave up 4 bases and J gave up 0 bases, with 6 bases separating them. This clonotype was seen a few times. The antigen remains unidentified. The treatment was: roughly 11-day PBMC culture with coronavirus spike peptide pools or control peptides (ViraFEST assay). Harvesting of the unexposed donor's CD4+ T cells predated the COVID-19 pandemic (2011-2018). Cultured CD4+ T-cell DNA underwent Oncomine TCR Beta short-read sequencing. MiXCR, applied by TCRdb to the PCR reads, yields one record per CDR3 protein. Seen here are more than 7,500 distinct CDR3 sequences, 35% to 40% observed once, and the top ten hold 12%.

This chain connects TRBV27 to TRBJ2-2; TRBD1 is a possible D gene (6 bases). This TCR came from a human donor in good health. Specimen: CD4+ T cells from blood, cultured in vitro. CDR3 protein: CASSYRANTGELFF. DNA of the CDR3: TGTGCCAGCAGTTACAGGGCGAACACCGGGGAGCTGTTTTTT.